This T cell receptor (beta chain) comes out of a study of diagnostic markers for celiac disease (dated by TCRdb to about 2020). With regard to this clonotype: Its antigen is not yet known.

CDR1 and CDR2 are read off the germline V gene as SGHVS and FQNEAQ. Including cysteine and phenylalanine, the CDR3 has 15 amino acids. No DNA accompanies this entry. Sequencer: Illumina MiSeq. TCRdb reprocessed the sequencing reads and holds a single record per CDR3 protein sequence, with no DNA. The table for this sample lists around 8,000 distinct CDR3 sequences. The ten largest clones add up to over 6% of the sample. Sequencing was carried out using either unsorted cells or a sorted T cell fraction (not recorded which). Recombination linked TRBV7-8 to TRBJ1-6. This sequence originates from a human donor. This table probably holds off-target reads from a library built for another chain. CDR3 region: CASSLRVGGNSPLHF.